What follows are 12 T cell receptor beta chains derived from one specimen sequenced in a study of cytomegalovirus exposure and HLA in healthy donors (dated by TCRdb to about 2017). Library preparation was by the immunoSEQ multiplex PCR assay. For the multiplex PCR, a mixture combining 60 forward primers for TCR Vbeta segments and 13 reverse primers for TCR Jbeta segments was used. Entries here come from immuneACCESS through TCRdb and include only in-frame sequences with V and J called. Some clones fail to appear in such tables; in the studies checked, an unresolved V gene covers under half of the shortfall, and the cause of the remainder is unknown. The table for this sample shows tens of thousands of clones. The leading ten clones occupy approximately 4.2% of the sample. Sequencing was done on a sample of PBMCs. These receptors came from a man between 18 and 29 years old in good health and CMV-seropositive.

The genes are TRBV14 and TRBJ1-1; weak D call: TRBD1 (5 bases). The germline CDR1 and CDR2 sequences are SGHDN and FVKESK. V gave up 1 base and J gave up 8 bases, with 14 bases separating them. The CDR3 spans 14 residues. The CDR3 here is CASSQVGGNREAFF. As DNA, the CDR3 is TGTGCCAGCAGCCAAGTCGGGGGAAATAGAGAAGCTTTCTTT.

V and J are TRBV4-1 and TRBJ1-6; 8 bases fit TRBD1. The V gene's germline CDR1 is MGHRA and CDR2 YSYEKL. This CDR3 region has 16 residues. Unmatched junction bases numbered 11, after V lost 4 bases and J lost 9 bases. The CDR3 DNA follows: TGCGCCAGCAGCCCCAACGACAGGGGTTGGGGTTCACCCCTCCACTTT. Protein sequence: CASSPNDRGWGSPLHF.

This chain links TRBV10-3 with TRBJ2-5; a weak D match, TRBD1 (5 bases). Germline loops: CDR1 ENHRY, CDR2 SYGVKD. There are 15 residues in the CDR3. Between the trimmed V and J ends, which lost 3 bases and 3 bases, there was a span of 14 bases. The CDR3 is CAISDRGVLKETQYF. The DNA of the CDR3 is TGTGCCATCAGTGATAGGGGCGTCCTGAAAGAGACCCAGTACTTC.

CDR3 protein: CASSVRAGDAYEQYF. DNA of the CDR3: TGTGCCAGCAGCGTAAGGGCAGGGGACGCCTACGAGCAGTACTTC. The rearrangement uses TRBV9 and TRBJ2-7; perhaps TRBD1 as D (6 bases). The V and J ends lost 1 base and 2 bases respectively, with 13 bases between them. CDR1 and CDR2 (germline): SGDLS, YYNGEE. The CDR3 loop spans 15 amino acids.

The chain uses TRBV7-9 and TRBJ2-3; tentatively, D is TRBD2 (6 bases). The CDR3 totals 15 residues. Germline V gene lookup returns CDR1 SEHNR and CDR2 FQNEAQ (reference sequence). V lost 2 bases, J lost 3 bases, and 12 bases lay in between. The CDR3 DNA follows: TGTGCCAGCAGCTTAACGGGAGATTGGACAGATACGCAGTATTTT. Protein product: CASSLTGDWTDTQYF.

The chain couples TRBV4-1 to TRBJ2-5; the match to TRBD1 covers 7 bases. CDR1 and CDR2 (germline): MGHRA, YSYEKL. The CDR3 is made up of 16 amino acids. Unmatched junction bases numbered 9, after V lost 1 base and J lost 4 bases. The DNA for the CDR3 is TGCGCCAGCAGCCAAGTAAGGACAGGAGACCTAGAGACCCAGTACTTC. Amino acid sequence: CASSQVRTGDLETQYF.

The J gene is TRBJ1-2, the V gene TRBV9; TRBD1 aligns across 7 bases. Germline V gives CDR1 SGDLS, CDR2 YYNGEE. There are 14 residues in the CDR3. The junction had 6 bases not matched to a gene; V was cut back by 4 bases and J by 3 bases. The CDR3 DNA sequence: TGTGCCAGCAGCTCGGGGACAGCCCACTATGGCTACACCTTC. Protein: CASSSGTAHYGYTF.

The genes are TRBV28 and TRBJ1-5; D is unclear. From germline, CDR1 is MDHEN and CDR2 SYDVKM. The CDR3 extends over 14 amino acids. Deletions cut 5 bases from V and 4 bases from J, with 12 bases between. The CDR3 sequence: CASSPLQVNQPQHF. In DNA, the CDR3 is TGTGCCAGCAGTCCCCTCCAGGTAAATCAGCCCCAGCATTTT.

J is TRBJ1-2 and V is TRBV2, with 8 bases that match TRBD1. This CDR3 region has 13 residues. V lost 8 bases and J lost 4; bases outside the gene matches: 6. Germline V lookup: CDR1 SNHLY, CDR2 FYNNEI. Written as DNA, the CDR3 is TGTGCCAGCGTCTCGGGACAGGTCTATGGCTACACCTTC. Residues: CASVSGQVYGYTF.

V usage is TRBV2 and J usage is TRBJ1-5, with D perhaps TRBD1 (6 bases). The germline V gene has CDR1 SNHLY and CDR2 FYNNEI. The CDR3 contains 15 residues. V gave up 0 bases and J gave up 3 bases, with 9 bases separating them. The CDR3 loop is CASSEATGPNQPQHF. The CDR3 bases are TGTGCCAGCAGTGAAGCCACAGGGCCCAATCAGCCCCAGCATTTT.

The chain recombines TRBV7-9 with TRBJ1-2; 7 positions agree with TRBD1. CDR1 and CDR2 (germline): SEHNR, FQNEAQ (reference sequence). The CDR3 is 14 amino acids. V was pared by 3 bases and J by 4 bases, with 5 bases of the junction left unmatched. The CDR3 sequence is CASSFPGQLYGYTF. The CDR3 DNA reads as TGTGCCAGCAGCTTTCCGGGACAGCTCTATGGCTACACCTTC.

In nucleotides, the CDR3 is TGTGCCAGCAGTTACGGTGTCGGGAGAGTCGGAGAGCAGTACTTC. Amino acid sequence: CASSYGVGRVGEQYF. The genes are TRBV6-6 and TRBJ2-7; possibly TRBD2 for D (6 bases). There are 15 residues in the CDR3. Germline CDR1 MNHNY, CDR2 SVGAGI (reference sequence). V was pared by 2 bases and J by 7 bases, with 18 bases between.